The 8 T cell receptor beta chains reported below all come from one sample, sequenced in a study of glioma-infiltrating T cells. Amplification of TCR alpha and beta CDR3 regions from RNA used iRepertoire nested multiplex PCR. TCRdb reprocessed the multiplex PCR reads with MiXCR, giving one entry per CDR3 protein. The sample gives 85,000 to 110,000 distinct CDR3 sequences, roughly 30% of which show up once; roughly 45% is in the top ten. The material sequenced was glioma tissue, nonneoplastic brain tissue, or PBMCs (not recorded which). The receptors were gathered from a human donor with low-grade glioma or glioblastoma, undergoing nonglioma brain surgery, or in good health (not recorded which).

Ten or more counts support this clonotype. The V and J genes are TRBV18 and TRBJ2-4; tentatively, D is TRBD1 or TRBD2 (5 bases each). This CDR3 comprises 15 residues. V lost 0 bases and J 7 bases, leaving 13 bases between the germline ends. CDR1 and CDR2 (germline): KGHSH, LQKENI. The CDR3 DNA reads TGTGCCAGCTCACCACCCGGGGCCATTGGCAACATTCAGTACTTC. Its translation is CASSPPGAIGNIQYF.

This clonotype was picked up many times. The CDR3 DNA is TGCAGTGCCCCAGGACTAGCGGGGACGGAGACCCAGTACTTC. Its translation: CSAPGLAGTETQYF. The chain couples TRBV20-1 to TRBJ2-5, with 12 bases identical to TRBD2. CDR3 length: 14 amino acids. Trimming took 6 bases from V and 5 from J; bases not matched to a gene: 7. Looked up from germline, CDR1 is DFQATT and CDR2 is SNEGSKA (reference sequence).

This clonotype was detected ten times or more. The chain has TRBV20-1 and TRBJ1-2, with D tentatively TRBD1 (5 bases). Germline lookup yields CDR1 DFQATT and CDR2 SNEGSKA (reference sequence). V gave up 6 bases and J gave up 8 bases, with 16 bases separating them. The CDR3 has 12 amino acids. This chain's CDR3 is CSAPTGVNGYTF. CDR3 sequence (DNA): TGCAGTGCCCCGACGGGGGTGAACGGCTACACCTTC.

Many counts were recorded for this clonotype. The genes are TRBV6-1 and TRBJ2-7, with a possible D match to TRBD1 (6 bases). Germline assignment: CDR1 MNHNS and CDR2 SASEGT. V gave up 5 bases and J gave up 1 base, with 12 bases separating them. This CDR3 comprises 14 residues. The CDR3 sequence: CASSSTDSSYEQYF. In DNA form, the CDR3 reads TGTGCCAGCAGTTCTACGGACAGTTCCTACGAGCAGTACTTC.

This clonotype occurred many times. Here the CDR3 reads CASSQDRTANYGYTF. The DNA for the CDR3 is TGTGCCAGCAGCCAAGACCGGACAGCTAACTATGGCTACACCTTC. This chain uses TRBV4-2 with TRBJ1-2; a weak D match, TRBD1 (6 bases). The CDR3 extends over 15 amino acids. V lost 0 bases, J lost 0 bases, and 8 bases lay in between. Germline CDR1 and CDR2: LGHNA and YNFKEQ.

This clonotype has a count of ten or more. The rearrangement links TRBV6-4 to TRBJ2-1, with 12 positions matching TRBD2. Trimming at V came to 2 bases and at J to 7 bases, leaving 6 bases not matched to a gene. The V gene's germline CDR1 is MRHNA and CDR2 SNTAGT. The CDR3 contains 16 residues. The DNA of the CDR3 is TGTGCCAGCAGTGACGTAGTACTAGCGGGGGGTAATGAGCAGTTCTTC. This gives the protein CASSDVVLAGGNEQFF.

This clonotype was seen at least ten times. The chain has TRBV28 and TRBJ2-2; D is perhaps TRBD1 (6 bases). V lost 10 bases, J lost 1 base, and 13 bases lay in between. Germline CDR1 is MDHEN and CDR2 is SYDVKM. The CDR3 covers 14 residues. The CDR3 protein is CATGASGNTGELFF. CDR3 nucleotide sequence: TGTGCCACAGGGGCGAGCGGGAACACCGGGGAGCTGTTTTTT.

This clonotype was seen at least ten times. The chain recombines TRBV7-2 with TRBJ2-3; tentative D call: TRBD2 (6 bases). The CDR3 length is 14 residues. Trimming removed 0 bases from V and 5 bases from J, with 9 bases in between. Germline CDR1 SGHTA, CDR2 FQGNSA. For the CDR3, the DNA is TGTGCCAGCAGCTTAGCTCTGGGAGGAGATACGCAGTATTTT. Translating it yields CASSLALGGDTQYF.